The 27 T cell receptor beta chains reported below all come from one sample, sequenced in a study of cytomegalovirus exposure and HLA in healthy donors. PCR primers comprised 60 Vbeta and 13 Jbeta primers. The assay was immunoSEQ multiplex PCR, and TCRdb's table has in-frame clones only and misses some. Counted here are about 120,000 clones, 79% occurring once; the ten biggest clones make up roughly 2%. The sequencing input was PBMCs. These receptors originate from a man between 18 and 35 years old in good health and CMV-seronegative.

The rearrangement links TRBV30 to TRBJ1-6; D perhaps matches TRBD1 (5 bases). Germline values: CDR1 GTSNPN, CDR2 SVGIG (reference sequence). CDR3 length equals 11 residues. V was clipped by 6 bases and J by 9 bases, with 9 bases between them. For the CDR3, the DNA is TGTGCCTGCGGGGGACCTTCACCCCTCCACTTT. This translates into CACGGPSPLHF.

V is TRBV5-4 and J is TRBJ2-3; 7 bases are a match to TRBD2. The germline gives CDR1 SGHNT, CDR2 YYREEE (reference sequence). The CDR3 has 13 amino acids. Germline trimming cut 4 bases from V and 10 bases from J; bases unmatched to any gene: 9. CDR3 sequence (DNA): TGTGCCAGCAGCCTCAGCGGGAAAAATGCGCAGTATTTT. It specifies CASSLSGKNAQYF.

This chain connects TRBV5-1 to TRBJ2-7, with 14 bases matching TRBD2. CDR1 SGHRS and CDR2 YFSETQ come from the germline V gene. The junction had 4 bases not matched to a gene; V was cut back by 3 bases and J by 2 bases. The CDR3 spans 16 residues. The CDR3 nucleotides are TGCGCCAGCAGCTCGGGGGGACTAGCGGGAGCCTACGAGCAGTACTTC. Amino acids: CASSSGGLAGAYEQYF.

The V call is TRBV19, the J call TRBJ2-3; D unclear. The V end lost 5 bases, the J end lost 2 bases, and 14 bases lay between the germline ends. The germline gives CDR1 LNHDA, CDR2 SQIVND (reference sequence). This CDR3 is 15 amino acids long. CDR3 coding DNA: TGTGCCAGTAGTCCTCGGGTCGGCTCCACAGATACGCAGTATTTT. Amino acid sequence: CASSPRVGSTDTQYF.

This rearrangement joins TRBV19 to TRBJ1-1, with D perhaps TRBD1 (6 bases). The CDR3 extends over 16 amino acids. Germline V CDR1 and CDR2: LNHDA, SQIVND (reference sequence). Trimming took off 1 base at V and 1 base at J, with 13 bases between the two ends. CDR3 sequence (DNA): TGTGCCAGTAGTATAGGCCCCGGGACACAGAACACTGAAGCTTTCTTT. Protein product: CASSIGPGTQNTEAFF.

The rearrangement uses TRBV29-1 and TRBJ1-2; D is unclear. Germline V gives CDR1 SQVTM, CDR2 ANQGSEA. There are 14 residues in the CDR3. V lost 4 bases to trimming and J lost 0 bases, with 12 bases between them. The CDR3 DNA reads as TGCAGCGTTGCCCACGACGGAGCTAACTATGGCTACACCTTC. As protein: CSVAHDGANYGYTF.

The chain is built from TRBV9 and TRBJ2-1, with 14 bases that match TRBD2. This CDR3 comprises 18 residues. Germline V gene sequence: CDR1 SGDLS, CDR2 YYNGEE. V was pared by 6 bases and J by 8 bases, with 16 bases of the junction left unmatched. The CDR3, as DNA: TGTGCCAGCACCGACTTGGGTGGGACTAGCGGGAGAGGCCATGAGCAGTTCTTC. As protein: CASTDLGGTSGRGHEQFF.

The chain links TRBV5-1 to TRBJ1-3; TRBD1 matches 7 bases. CDR1 is SGHRS, CDR2 YFSETQ, per germline. Germline trimming cut 3 bases from V and 0 bases from J; bases unmatched to any gene: 6. This CDR3 comprises 16 residues. The CDR3 sequence is CASSSDRPSSGNTIYF. CDR3 nucleotide sequence: TGCGCCAGCAGCTCGGACAGGCCAAGCTCTGGAAACACCATATATTTT.

The chain uses TRBV27 and TRBJ2-1; 11 bases are shared with TRBD2. The germline V gene has CDR1 MNHEY and CDR2 SMNVEV (reference sequence). The CDR3 extends over 17 amino acids. V dropped 6 bases and J dropped 5; count of bases not matched to a gene: 12. CDR3 sequence reads: CASSKITTSGVNNEQFF. CDR3 bases: TGTGCCAGCAGCAAAATAACGACTAGCGGGGTTAACAATGAGCAGTTCTTC.

The CDR3 nucleotides are TGTGCCACCAGCAGAAACCCTAGCGGGGGTACCTCGGCAGAGACCCAGTACTTC. This gives the protein CATSRNPSGGTSAETQYF. The chain joins TRBV15 to TRBJ2-5; 10 bases are shared with TRBD2. This CDR3 spans 18 amino acids. Germline V gene data show CDR1 as LNHNV and CDR2 as YYDKDF (reference sequence). Trimming removed 2 bases from V and 4 bases from J; junction bases left unmatched: 13.

The rearrangement uses TRBV28 and TRBJ1-1, with D perhaps TRBD1 (6 bases). Trimming pared 5 bases from V and 10 bases from J, leaving 17 bases between. The CDR3 is made up of 13 amino acids. CDR1 MDHEN and CDR2 SYDVKM come from the germline V gene. The CDR3 DNA is TGTGCCAGCAGTGAGGGGGTTAATCGCGTAGCTTTCTTT. Its protein product is CASSEGVNRVAFF.

The chain employs TRBV6-6 and TRBJ2-1; 8 bases are a match to TRBD2. Germline CDR1 MNHNY, CDR2 SVGAGI (reference sequence). This CDR3 has 14 residues. The junction had 6 bases not matched to a gene; V was cut back by 8 bases and J by 3 bases. The CDR3 region has the DNA TGTGCCAGCGCATCCAGCGGGAGCTACAATGAGCAGTTCTTC. It encodes CASASSGSYNEQFF.

The rearrangement joins TRBV10-2 to TRBJ2-7, with 9 nucleotides matching TRBD2. The J segment lost 4 bases and the V segment lost 2 bases, leaving 3 bases of the junction unmatched. This CDR3 spans 14 amino acids. Germline loops: CDR1 WSHSY, CDR2 SAAADI. The CDR3 protein is CASSEPSGAYEQYF. The CDR3 nucleotides are TGCGCCAGCAGTGAGCCTAGCGGGGCATACGAGCAGTACTTC.

The gene calls are TRBV4-1 and TRBJ2-2, with 11 nucleotides matching TRBD2. Looked up from germline, CDR1 is MGHRA and CDR2 is YSYEKL. V lost 6 bases, J lost 3 bases, and 6 bases stayed unmatched. The CDR3 contains 16 residues. The CDR3 sequence: CASRAIAGGHTGELFF. The CDR3 coding sequence is TGCGCCAGCAGGGCGATAGCGGGAGGGCACACCGGGGAGCTGTTTTTT.

This clone has a handful of counts. The chain combines TRBV29-1 with TRBJ2-7; the match to TRBD1 covers 10 bases. With 6 bases clipped from V and 2 bases from J, the junction kept 1 base outside the gene matches. Germline lookup yields CDR1 SQVTM and CDR2 ANQGSEA. This CDR3 spans 12 amino acids. The CDR3 sequence is CSVGTGAYEQYF. DNA for the CDR3: TGCAGCGTAGGGACAGGGGCCTACGAGCAGTACTTC.

This clone appeared a few times. The rearrangement joins TRBV6-5 to TRBJ1-5, with D hard to call. Between the trimmed V and J ends, which lost 0 bases and 2 bases, there was a span of 5 bases. Germline CDR1 reads MNHEY; CDR2 reads SVGAGI. The length of the CDR3 is 14 residues. The CDR3 nucleotides are TGTGCCAGCAGTTACTCTTTCGGCAATCAGCCCCAGCATTTT. It yields the protein CASSYSFGNQPQHF.

The CDR3 bases are TGTGCCAGCAGTTTAAAGGGAGGAACCGAGACCCAGTACTTC. It is translated as CASSLKGGTETQYF. The chain uses TRBV28 and TRBJ2-5; tentatively, D is TRBD2 (6 bases). V was trimmed by 2 bases and J by 5 bases, leaving 12 bases between them. CDR1 and CDR2 (germline): MDHEN, SYDVKM. CDR3 length equals 14 residues.

The J gene is TRBJ1-6, the V gene TRBV6-1; possibly TRBD1 for D (6 bases). Germline-derived CDR1 and CDR2 are MNHNS and SASEGT. The V gene lost 7 bases and the J gene lost 6 bases, with 16 bases spanning the gap. CDR3 length: 15 amino acids. CDR3 protein: CASILTGLRNSPLHF. The CDR3 nucleotides are TGTGCCAGCATCTTGACAGGACTTCGTAATTCACCCCTCCACTTT.

In nucleotides, the CDR3 is TGCGCCAGCAGCCAAAAAGGGGGGGGCAAGGATCAGCCCCAGCATTTT. Protein product: CASSQKGGGKDQPQHF. This rearrangement joins TRBV4-1 to TRBJ1-5; TRBD1 might be the D (6 bases). Looked up from germline, CDR1 is MGHRA and CDR2 is YSYEKL. V was cut by 2 bases and J by 5 bases, with 16 bases left in between. This CDR3 has 16 amino acids.

This clone was found a few times. V and J are TRBV2 and TRBJ1-5; D not certain. The V and J ends lost 6 bases and 9 bases respectively, with 12 bases between them. The CDR3 extends over 12 amino acids. The V gene's germline CDR1 is SNHLY and CDR2 FYNNEI. CDR3 loop: CASRGQVPPQHF. CDR3 bases: TGTGCCAGCAGAGGTCAGGTTCCGCCCCAGCATTTT.

The chain recombines TRBV30 with TRBJ1-6; possibly TRBD1 for D (6 bases). V was cut by 2 bases and J by 8 bases, with 13 bases left in between. CDR1 GTSNPN and CDR2 SVGIG come from the germline V gene (reference sequence). The CDR3 is 14 amino acids. The CDR3 DNA reads as TGTGCCTGGAGTAAAACGGGGGGCGATTCACCCCTCCACTTT. Translating it yields CAWSKTGGDSPLHF.

This chain joins TRBV5-1 and TRBJ1-2; 12 positions match TRBD1. The V gene's germline CDR1 is SGHRS and CDR2 YFSETQ. This CDR3 contains 16 residues. The V gene end was trimmed by 2 bases and the J gene end by 8 bases; junction bases not matched to a gene: 10. CDR3: CASSLAGDRGLRGYTF. DNA for the CDR3: TGCGCCAGCAGCTTAGCAGGGGACAGGGGGCTACGGGGCTACACCTTC. Filled out from reference TRBV5-1 and TRBJ1-2, the complete variable domain reads KAGVTQTPRYLIKTRGQQVTLSCSPISGHRSVSWYQQTPGQGLQFLFEYFSETQRNKGNFPGRFSGRQFSNSRSEMNVSTLELGDSALYLCASSLAGDRGLRGYTFGSGTRLTVV.

This rearrangement joins TRBV6-5 to TRBJ1-6, with 8 nucleotides matching TRBD1. The germline gives CDR1 MNHEY, CDR2 SVGAGI. This CDR3 is built from 15 residues. The J segment lost 6 bases and the V segment lost 6 bases, leaving 7 bases of the junction unmatched. The CDR3 loop is CASSSRTGRNSPLHF. CDR3 sequence (DNA): TGTGCCAGCAGCAGCAGGACAGGGCGTAATTCACCCCTCCACTTT.

The chain combines TRBV27 with TRBJ2-6, with 7 positions matching TRBD1. J lost 4 bases, V lost 5 bases, and 11 bases had no gene match. Germline-derived CDR1 and CDR2 are MNHEY and SMNVEV (reference sequence). The CDR3 is 17 residues long. The CDR3 loop is CASSRGQPIEGANVLTF. DNA for the CDR3: TGTGCCAGCAGTCGGGGACAGCCGATAGAGGGGGCCAACGTCCTGACTTTC.

CDR3 bases: TGTGCCAGCAGTCCAGGACAGAATGAAAAACTGTTTTTT. It specifies CASSPGQNEKLFF. The chain links TRBV28 to TRBJ1-4, with D perhaps TRBD1 (6 bases). Between the trimmed V and J ends, which lost 5 bases and 5 bases, there was a span of 9 bases. Germline lookup yields CDR1 MDHEN and CDR2 SYDVKM. CDR3 length: 13 amino acids.

The chain has TRBV29-1 and TRBJ2-1; 7 nucleotides align to TRBD2. Germline CDR1 SQVTM, CDR2 ANQGSEA. The J segment lost 4 bases and the V segment lost 4 bases, leaving 7 bases of the junction unmatched. There are 14 residues in the CDR3. For the CDR3, the DNA is TGCAGCGTTGGAGGCGGGAGAGGGTACAATGAGCAGTTCTTC. Protein product: CSVGGGRGYNEQFF.

The chain employs TRBV7-6 and TRBJ2-2; the D gene is possibly TRBD1 (6 bases). Between the trimmed V and J ends, which lost 1 base and 4 bases, there was a span of 10 bases. This CDR3 spans 15 amino acids. Germline CDR1 SGHVS, CDR2 FNYEAQ. The CDR3 sequence: CASSLDRDGTGELFF. CDR3 DNA: TGTGCCAGCAGCTTAGACAGGGACGGCACCGGGGAGCTGTTTTTT.